This T cell receptor beta chain is drawn from a study of blood T cells in healthy people across ages. This clonotype was found a few times. Trimming stripped 5 bases from V and 3 bases from J, with 13 bases between. Germline V gene sequence: CDR1 MDHEN, CDR2 SYDVKM. This CDR3 has 14 residues. Next came a second PCR, run for roughly 6 to 11 cycles, which used a sample-barcoded 5' primer along with a J-beta primer mix. TCRdb re-called the 5' RACE reads with MiXCR, one entry per CDR3 protein. Of hundreds of thousands of distinct CDR3 sequences in the sample, around 48% were seen once. The TCR sequence derives from a man younger than 40 in good health. The sequenced sample consisted of blood. The chain couples TRBV28 to TRBJ1-2, with TRBD1 as a possible D gene (6 bases). The CDR3 here is CASSPGGRDYGYTF. The CDR3 nucleotides are TGTGCCAGCAGTCCCGGGGGGCGGGACTATGGCTACACCTTC.